The clone carrying this T cell receptor (beta chain) was counted between two and nine times. The record originates from a study of T-cell reconstitution after alpha-beta-depleted transplantation in children. This CDR3 comprises 11 residues. V dropped 7 bases and J dropped 2 bases, with 8 bases sitting between them. The germline V gene has CDR1 DFQATT and CDR2 SNEGSKA (reference sequence). For TCRbeta, the library was prepared with unique molecular identifiers. From the PCR reads, TCRdb called clonotypes with MiXCR, one entry per CDR3 protein. The sample lists about 610,000 distinct CDR3 sequences; roughly a tenth were seen once.

The sample was PBMCs from the stem cell graft donor, taken from the stem cell graft. The V call is TRBV20-1, the J call TRBJ1-1, with D unresolved. The TCR sequence derives from a human donor who donated a stem cell graft to a child with acute myeloid leukemia. DNA for the CDR3: TGCAGTGAACGGGGTAACACTGAAGCTTTCTTT. Translating it yields CSERGNTEAFF.